This record covers a single T cell receptor (beta chain). Its antigen specificity is not known. Base qualities were left out, and no much larger clone turns up one base away. The collaborating institutions used their own protocols to collect whole blood in K2EDTA tubes. For TCRbeta analysis, collaborator samples were shipped as frozen whole blood, as isolated PBMCs, or as DNA extracted from either sample type. These data belong to a study of blood T cell repertoires in COVID-19 (dated by TCRdb to the early 2020s). Regarding the research as a whole: Samples from collaborators originated in the United States, Italy and Spain and spanned both the acute and convalescent phases of COVID-19. The prospective study material was composed of cDNA or gDNA derived from T cells, B-cell-depleted T cells, or PBMCs. The dataset comprised deeply sampled blood TCRbeta repertoires from subjects exposed to, actively infected with, or recovered from COVID-19. The repertoires were released in a freely available public database meant as a resource for research on the immune response to SARS-CoV-2. Samples were obtained from the ongoing ImmuneRACE study (first 160 participants) and from 1,254 subjects provided by 6 global collaborators. A de-identified subject ID, COVID-19 status, age in years and sex were almost always included in the sample metadata. Where available, HLA class I and class II types were obtained from metadata supplied by the sample provider rather than from assay-based typing.

CDR1 and CDR2 are read off the germline V gene as MDHEN and SYDVKM. Deletion took 5 bases off V and 10 bases off J, with a span of 21 bases between the germline ends. Including cysteine and phenylalanine, the CDR3 has 14 amino acids. Here the CDR3 DNA is all that survives: 42 bases in frame from base 1. The immunoSEQ Assay, a bias-controlled multiplex PCR, was used to amplify TCRbeta CDR3 regions from genomic DNA. The study's processing was this. Within the assay, amplification of reference gene primers was used to estimate how many nucleated cells each sample contained. To quantify the absolute abundance of each unique TCRbeta CDR3 rearrangement, sequence reads were collapsed and filtered. For each sample, productive Simpson clonality was calculated by taking the square root of Simpson's diversity index across productive rearrangements. Held by TCRdb, this immuneACCESS table contains in-frame sequences only and omits some clones. Under half of the omission traces to an unresolved V gene where checked; the cause of the rest is unknown. For V, J and clone size, that table is used; D and trimming come from the DNA. The sample yields a few hundred thousand clones; about 86% were counted once. Clones ranked in the top ten supply 5.5% to 8% of the sample.

Beyond this particular receptor, the publication reports: The quantity of clinical and demographic metadata differed by source and by participant and was supplied without curation.

The chain couples TRBV28 to TRBJ2-7; a tentative D call is TRBD1 (6 bases match). The clonotype comes from a man aged 55 to 70 with acute or convalescent COVID-19. Source material: peripheral blood. The DNA sequence is given as TGTGCCAGCAGTGTAGGACAGAACCTACGAGGACAGTACTTC. It codes for CASSVGQNLRGQYF.